A selection of T cell receptor beta chains follows, all from one sample in a study of blood T cell repertoires in COVID-19. The assay was immunoSEQ multiplex PCR, and TCRdb's table has in-frame clones only and misses some. This sample has 290,000 or so clones, with 86% found just once. The sample comprised PBMCs or T cells enriched from blood (not recorded which). Receptors were obtained from a woman younger than 35 who had recovered from COVID-19. Both conserved end residues are part of each CDR3. Fields, in order: V gene, J gene, CDR3 protein.

TRBV7-2	TRBJ2-1	CASSLVAGTPSEQFF
TRBV7-2	TRBJ2-1	CASSAQIAGGQNEQFF
TRBV11-3	TRBJ2-2	CASSLRDLNTGELFF
TRBV30	TRBJ1-3	CAWMNRLDSGNTIYF
TRBV7-9	TRBJ2-3	CASSLAVIGSDTQYF
TRBV7-3	TRBJ2-3	CASSHGTSGSTDTQYF
TRBV4-1	TRBJ1-3	CASSRELGGFGNTIYF
TRBV5-6	TRBJ2-1	CASSIGTGNEQFF
TRBV9	TRBJ2-4	CASSPTLAGVRNIQYF
TRBV19	TRBJ2-7	CASSKGLAGAYEQYF
TRBV7-3	TRBJ2-3	CASSHSEGVTQYF
TRBV21-1	TRBJ2-7	CASAHWGGRWTYEQYF
TRBV13	TRBJ2-1	CASRAYKDRGLNNEQFF
TRBV30	TRBJ1-4	CAWSRQGINEKLFF
TRBV11-3	TRBJ1-1	CASSSLSLGFEAFF
TRBV11-2	TRBJ2-5	CASSPWVRSGGETQYF
TRBV27	TRBJ2-1	CASSFSGSSYNEQFF
TRBV30	TRBJ2-1	CAWSVLLGRGHNEQFF
TRBV14	TRBJ1-2	CASSLGGGGPNYGYTF
TRBV19	TRBJ2-1	CASSSPLRSSYNEQFF
TRBV28	TRBJ2-7	CASSAPRSTVLVYEQYF
TRBV27	TRBJ2-7	CASSLTGRNEQYF
TRBV24-1	TRBJ2-7	CATSDLAGREQYF
TRBV9	TRBJ2-1	CASSVSGSLSSYNEQFF
TRBV6-5	TRBJ1-3	CASTVGHHSGNTIYF
TRBV5-8	TRBJ2-1	CASSFPGRDEQFF
TRBV9	TRBJ2-2	CASSVDEWQVNTGELFF
TRBV30	TRBJ2-7	CAWSGDRGPYEQYF
TRBV6-5	TRBJ2-2	CASSFSEGELFF
TRBV11-2	TRBJ2-7	CASSFAFSRDSYEQYF
TRBV7-9	TRBJ2-5	CASSPPTAGGQETQYF
TRBV24-1	TRBJ2-3	CATSVGREFMDTQYF
TRBV4-3	TRBJ1-1	CASSQDRGTEAFF
TRBV28	TRBJ1-2	CASSDLGTVPLYGYTF
TRBV27	TRBJ1-2	CASSSSTGLSYGYTF
TRBV11-1	TRBJ2-3	CASSPRPSGTRVLQYF
TRBV5-4	TRBJ2-1	CASSPAGSDNEQFF
TRBV30	TRBJ1-1	CAWKTGGDTEAFF
TRBV19	TRBJ2-1	CASSVVASYNEQFF
TRBV5-1	TRBJ2-5	CASSLAGTQETQYF
TRBV9	TRBJ2-3	CASSGIAGSTDTQYF
TRBV3-1/TRBV3-2	TRBJ1-2	CASSQEAGVGYGYTF
TRBV19	TRBJ1-2	CASRGQGGYGYTF
TRBV27	TRBJ2-1	CASSTNSGSSYNEQFF
TRBV28	TRBJ2-2	CASSTVYGELFF
TRBV6-4	TRBJ1-4	CASKSARKLFF
TRBV19	TRBJ2-2	CATSTGQGWIGELFF
TRBV30	TRBJ1-1	CAWSVSQEAFF
TRBV19	TRBJ2-2	CASSIQTGSTGELFF